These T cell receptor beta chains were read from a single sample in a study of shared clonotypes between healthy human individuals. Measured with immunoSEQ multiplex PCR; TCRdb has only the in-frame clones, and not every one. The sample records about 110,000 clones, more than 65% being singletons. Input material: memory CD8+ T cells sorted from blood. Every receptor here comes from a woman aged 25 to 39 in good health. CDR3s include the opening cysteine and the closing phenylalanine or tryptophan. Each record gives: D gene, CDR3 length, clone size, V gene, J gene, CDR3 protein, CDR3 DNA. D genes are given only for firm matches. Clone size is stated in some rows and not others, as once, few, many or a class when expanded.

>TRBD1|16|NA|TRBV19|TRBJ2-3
CASSPGQGELTDTQYF
TGTGCCAGTAGCCCGGGACAGGGAGAGCTCACAGATACGCAGTATTTT
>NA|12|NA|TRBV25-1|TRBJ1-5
CASSGDYQPQHF
TGTGCCAGCAGTGGGGATTATCAGCCCCAGCATTTT
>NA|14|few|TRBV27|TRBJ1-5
CASSPYRDNQPQHF
TGTGCCAGCAGTCCGTACAGGGACAATCAGCCCCAGCATTTT
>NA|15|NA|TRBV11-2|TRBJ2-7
CASSSLDLNPPEQYF
TGTGCCAGCAGCTCTCTGGATTTAAACCCCCCCGAGCAGTACTTC
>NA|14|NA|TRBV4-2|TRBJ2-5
CASSLGTYQETQYF
TGTGCCAGCAGCTTGGGGACGTACCAAGAGACCCAGTACTTC
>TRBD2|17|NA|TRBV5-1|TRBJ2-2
CASTMTSGRLGTGELFF
TGCGCCAGCACCATGACTAGCGGGAGGTTAGGCACCGGGGAGCTGTTTTTT
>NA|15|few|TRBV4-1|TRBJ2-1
CASSQGTVSNNEQFF
TGCGCCAGCAGCCAAGGGACAGTGTCCAACAATGAGCAGTTCTTC
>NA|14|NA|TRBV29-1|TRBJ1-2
CSVRGRGTNYGYTF
TGCAGCGTTCGGGGGCGGGGTACTAACTATGGCTACACCTTC
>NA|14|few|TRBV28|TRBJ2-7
CASSLRARPGEQYF
TGTGCCAGCAGTTTAAGGGCGCGCCCGGGCGAGCAGTACTTC
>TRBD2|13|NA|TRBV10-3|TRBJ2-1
CASTGLAEGEQFF
TGTGCCTCCACCGGACTAGCAGAAGGGGAGCAGTTCTTC
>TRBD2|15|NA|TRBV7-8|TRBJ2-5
CASSPLAGVRETQYF
TGTGCCAGCAGCCCACTAGCGGGAGTAAGAGAGACCCAGTACTTC
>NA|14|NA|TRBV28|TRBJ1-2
CASSLWTDDYGYTF
TGTGCCAGCAGTTTATGGACAGACGACTATGGCTACACCTTC
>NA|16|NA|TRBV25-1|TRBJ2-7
CASTPPRDTGVHEQYF
TGTGCCAGCACCCCACCCCGGGACACGGGGGTCCACGAGCAGTACTTC
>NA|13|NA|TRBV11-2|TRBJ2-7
CASSLAAKYEQYF
TGTGCCAGCAGCTTAGCCGCGAAATACGAGCAGTACTTC
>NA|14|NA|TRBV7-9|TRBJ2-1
CASRTLSPYNEQFF
TGTGCCAGCAGAACTCTCAGCCCCTACAATGAGCAGTTCTTC
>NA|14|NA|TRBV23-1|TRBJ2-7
CASRIRDTTYEQYF
TGCGCCAGCAGGATAAGGGACACTACCTACGAGCAGTACTTC
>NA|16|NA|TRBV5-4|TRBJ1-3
CASSFMKTGTGNTIYF
TGTGCCAGCAGCTTCATGAAGACAGGAACTGGAAACACCATATATTTT
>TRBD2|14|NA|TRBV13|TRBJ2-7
CASSIRAGSYEQYF
TGTGCCAGCAGCATACGAGCGGGATCCTACGAGCAGTACTTC
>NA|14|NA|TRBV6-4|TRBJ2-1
CASTWKLRVGEQFF
TGTGCCAGCACGTGGAAGCTGCGGGTGGGTGAGCAGTTCTTC
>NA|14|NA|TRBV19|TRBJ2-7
CASSMLARVGEQYF
TGTGCCAGTAGTATGTTGGCCAGGGTCGGAGAGCAGTACTTC
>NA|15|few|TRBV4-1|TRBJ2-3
CASSQEGDRADTQYF
TGCGCCAGCAGCCAAGAGGGGGATCGGGCAGATACGCAGTATTTT
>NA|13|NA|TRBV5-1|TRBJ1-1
CASSYGVNTEAFF
TGCGCCAGCAGCTACGGCGTAAACACTGAAGCTTTCTTT
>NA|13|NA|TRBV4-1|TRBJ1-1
CASSQDPNTEAFF
TGCGCCAGCAGCCAAGACCCAAACACTGAAGCTTTCTTT
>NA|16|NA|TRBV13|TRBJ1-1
CASSKRRDAIYTEAFF
TGTGCCAGCAGTAAAAGGCGGGACGCTATTTACACTGAAGCTTTCTTT
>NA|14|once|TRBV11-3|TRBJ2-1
CASSLAGVVNEQFF
TGTGCCAGCAGCTTAGCGGGAGTAGTTAATGAGCAGTTCTTC
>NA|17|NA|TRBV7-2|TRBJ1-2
CASSLVSVGVGNYGYTF
TGTGCCAGCAGCTTAGTTTCCGTCGGGGTAGGGAACTATGGCTACACCTTC
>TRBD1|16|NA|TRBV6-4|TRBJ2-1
CASSDPWTGEYNEQFF
TGTGCCAGCAGTGACCCCTGGACAGGGGAATACAATGAGCAGTTCTTC
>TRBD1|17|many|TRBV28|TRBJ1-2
CASSFWTGLTGNYGYTF
TGTGCCAGCAGTTTCTGGACAGGGCTTACCGGGAACTATGGCTACACCTTC
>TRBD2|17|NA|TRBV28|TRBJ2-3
CASSYSPGRESTDTQYF
TGTGCCAGCAGCTACTCGCCCGGGCGGGAGAGCACAGATACGCAGTATTTT
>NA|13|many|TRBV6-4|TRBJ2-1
CASSPGTHNEQFF
TGTGCCAGCAGCCCCGGGACTCACAATGAGCAGTTCTTC
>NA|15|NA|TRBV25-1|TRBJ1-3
CASSDHGTAGNTIYF
TGTGCCAGCAGTGATCACGGGACTGCAGGAAACACCATATATTTT
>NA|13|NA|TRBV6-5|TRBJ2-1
CASSPPEYNEQFF
TGTGCCAGCAGTCCGCCTGAGTACAATGAGCAGTTCTTC
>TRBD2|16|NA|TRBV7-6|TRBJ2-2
CASSLPSGGVTGELFF
TGTGCCAGCAGCTTACCTAGCGGGGGTGTCACCGGGGAGCTGTTTTTT
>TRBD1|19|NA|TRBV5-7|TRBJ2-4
CASSAPGQGINYSQNIQYF
TGTGCCAGCAGCGCACCGGGACAGGGTATAAACTATAGCCAAAACATTCAGTACTTC
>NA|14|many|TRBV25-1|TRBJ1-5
CASSGSGPNQPQHF
TGTGCCAGCAGTGGTTCAGGGCCCAATCAGCCCCAGCATTTT
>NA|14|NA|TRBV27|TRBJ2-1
CASSFSAQGNEQFF
TGTGCCAGCAGTTTCAGCGCCCAGGGCAATGAGCAGTTCTTC
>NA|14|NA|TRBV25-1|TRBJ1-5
CASSDGRGNQPQHF
TGTGCCAGCAGTGACGGGAGGGGCAATCAGCCCCAGCATTTT
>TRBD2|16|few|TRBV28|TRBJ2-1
CASSPPEREMINEQFF
TGTGCCAGCAGTCCCCCCGAGCGGGAAATGATAAATGAGCAGTTCTTC
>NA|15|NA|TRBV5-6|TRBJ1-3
CASSGGPSSGNTIYF
TGTGCCAGCAGCGGGGGACCCTCCTCTGGAAACACCATATATTTT
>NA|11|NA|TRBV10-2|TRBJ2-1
CASRRINEQFF
TGCGCCAGCAGGAGAATCAATGAGCAGTTCTTC
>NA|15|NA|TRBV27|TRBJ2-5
CASSRYTRGGETQYF
TGTGCCAGCAGTCGATACACCCGAGGCGGAGAGACCCAGTACTTC
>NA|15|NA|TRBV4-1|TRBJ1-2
CASSPGRSEDYGYTF
TGCGCCAGCAGCCCAGGGAGGAGCGAGGACTATGGCTACACCTTC
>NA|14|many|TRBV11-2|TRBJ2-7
CASSLVTGGYEQYF
TGTGCCAGCAGCTTAGTGACAGGAGGCTACGAGCAGTACTTC
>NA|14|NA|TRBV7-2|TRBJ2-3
CASSLDGPLDTQYF
TGTGCCAGCAGCTTAGACGGGCCTCTAGATACGCAGTATTTT
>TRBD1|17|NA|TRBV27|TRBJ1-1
CASSTPGQGEGFTEAFF
TGTGCCAGCAGTACCCCGGGACAGGGGGAGGGCTTCACTGAAGCTTTCTTT